This entry describes one T cell receptor beta chain. The CDR3 contains 13 residues. Germline V CDR1 and CDR2: KGHDR, SFDVKD. Deletions cut 3 bases from V and 2 bases from J, with 6 bases between. The entry originates in a study of blood T cell repertoires in COVID-19. Across the whole study: The United States, Italy and Spain provided the acute and convalescent COVID-19 samples.

All enrollees were roughly 18 to 90 years old and from some 24 US areas. Here immunoSEQ multiplex PCR was the method, and the copy in TCRdb shows in-frame clones only, minus some. This sample has 150,000 to 250,000 clones; approximately 84% occur once, and the top ten carry less than 9.5%. This chain links TRBV24-1 with TRBJ1-1, with D hard to call. The sequencing input was PBMCs or T cells enriched from blood (not recorded which). The clonotype originates from a man aged 40-55 years who had recovered from COVID-19. CDR3 amino acids: CATSDLTNTEAFF. The CDR3 DNA follows: TGTGCCACCAGTGATCTAACTAACACTGAAGCTTTCTTT.